This T cell receptor beta chain emerged from a study of control samples from healthy donors and cancer patients. TCRdb's copy holds only in-frame clones and misses some; the assay was immunoSEQ multiplex PCR. This sample carries 150,000 to 200,000 clones, nearly 90% of them seen once, and the ten largest clones take about 1.4%. CDR1 is SGHRS, CDR2 YFSETQ, per germline. V gave up 0 bases and J gave up 2 bases, with 8 bases separating them. The CDR3 loop spans 14 amino acids. The chain couples TRBV5-1 to TRBJ1-1; unclear D gene. This TCR derives from a woman aged 50 to 60 in good health. The sequencing sample was made of blood. The CDR3 protein is CASSLDVGNTEAFF. The CDR3 nucleotides are TGCGCCAGCAGCTTGGATGTGGGTAACACTGAAGCTTTCTTT.